Below, 29 T cell receptor beta chains from the same sample are listed, as sequenced in a study of blood T cell repertoires in COVID-19. The repertoire was sequenced with immunoSEQ multiplex PCR; TCRdb's copy has only in-frame clones and lacks some. Found here are roughly 310,000 clones, more than 90% of them singletons; the top ten hold roughly 2.6%. The specimen sequenced was PBMCs or T cells enriched from blood (not recorded which). These receptors all come from a man in his fifties or sixties who had recovered from COVID-19.

This sequence joins TRBV10-3 and TRBJ1-1; 7 bases line up with TRBD1. The V and J ends lost 5 bases and 6 bases, in that order; junction bases with no gene match: 9. CDR3 size: 14 residues. Germline V gene lookup returns CDR1 ENHRY and CDR2 SYGVKD. Here the CDR3 DNA reads TGTGCCATCAGTCAAGAGGGGGCGAGGTCTGAAGCTTTCTTT. Its protein is CAISQEGARSEAFF.

This rearrangement joins TRBV27 to TRBJ2-7; tentative D call: TRBD2 (5 bases). CDR3 length: 18 amino acids. Germline V gene lookup returns CDR1 MNHEY and CDR2 SMNVEV (reference sequence). Between the trimmed V and J ends, which lost 0 bases and 2 bases, there was a span of 20 bases. The CDR3 coding sequence is TGTGCCAGCAGTTTATCTATCCGGGGTAACCATAGCCCCTACGAGCAGTACTTC. Its translation is CASSLSIRGNHSPYEQYF.

CDR3 residues: CASSVEGQRISTQYF. The DNA for the CDR3 is TGTGCCAGCAGCGTAGAGGGACAGAGAATCTCGACCCAGTACTTC. The V call is TRBV9, the J call TRBJ2-5; 7 bases are a match to TRBD1. Trimming took 0 bases from V and 7 from J; bases not matched to a gene: 9. This CDR3 is 15 amino acids long. Germline values: CDR1 SGDLS, CDR2 YYNGEE.

The genes are TRBV5-4 and TRBJ1-1, with 7 nucleotides matching TRBD1. This CDR3 contains 16 residues. CDR1 is SGHNT and CDR2 is YYREEE in the germline V gene (reference sequence). Trimming took 4 bases from V and 0 from J; bases not matched to a gene: 9. CDR3 bases: TGTGCCAGCAGCCTAGGACAGGTGAGGTTGAACACTGAAGCTTTCTTT. Its protein is CASSLGQVRLNTEAFF.

This chain uses TRBV6-1 with TRBJ1-6, with D tentatively TRBD1 (5 bases). The ends were cut back, 7 bases at V and 5 bases at J, with 15 bases in the middle. This CDR3 comprises 15 residues. Germline V gene lookup returns CDR1 MNHNS and CDR2 SASEGT. CDR3 nucleotide sequence: TGTGCCAGCACCGCGGACATTCGGGATAATTCACCCCTCCACTTT. Translating gives CASTADIRDNSPLHF.

DNA for the CDR3: TGTGCCGTACAGGGGGCTTTGAATTCACCCCTCCACTTT. Residues: CAVQGALNSPLHF. The V gene is TRBV28, the J gene TRBJ1-6, with 9 bases identical to TRBD1. V was pared by 11 bases and J by 7 bases, with 6 bases of the junction left unmatched. The CDR3 has 13 residues. The V gene's germline CDR1 is MDHEN and CDR2 SYDVKM.

This rearrangement joins TRBV4-1 to TRBJ2-5; D is possibly TRBD1 (5 bases). V was trimmed by 0 bases and J by 5 bases, leaving 16 bases between them. This CDR3 spans 16 amino acids. Per germline, CDR1 MGHRA and CDR2 YSYEKL. CDR3 in amino acids: CASSQDIQGRSETQYF. The CDR3 coding sequence is TGCGCCAGCAGCCAAGATATTCAGGGTCGGTCGGAGACCCAGTACTTC.

V and J are TRBV7-2 and TRBJ2-2, with D uncertain. The germline CDR1 and CDR2 sequences are SGHTA and FQGNSA. Trimming shortened V by 1 base and J by 6 bases, and 3 bases separated the two germline ends. The CDR3 totals 12 residues. The CDR3 loop reads CASSLVSGELFF. CDR3 DNA: TGTGCCAGCAGCTTAGTATCCGGGGAGCTGTTTTTT.

J is TRBJ1-5 and V is TRBV15, with 9 bases lining up with TRBD1. The CDR3 length is 17 residues. V lost 2 bases, J lost 0 bases, and 5 bases stayed unmatched. Germline V gene sequence: CDR1 LNHNV, CDR2 YYDKDF (reference sequence). CDR3 in DNA: TGTGCCACCAGCAGACCCACAGGGGGCCTTAGCAATCAGCCCCAGCATTTT. Translating gives CATSRPTGGLSNQPQHF.

The chain recombines TRBV20-1 with TRBJ2-3, with 7 bases identical to TRBD2. This CDR3 is 14 amino acids long. Germline values: CDR1 DFQATT, CDR2 SNEGSKA (reference sequence). V gave up 3 bases and J gave up 2 bases; unmatched junction bases: 5. The CDR3 DNA sequence: TGCAGTGCTAGTGCGGGACTACTCACAGATACGCAGTATTTT. This gives the protein CSASAGLLTDTQYF.

This clone was counted only a few times. This chain uses TRBV5-4 with TRBJ1-2; no definite D call. The ends were cut back, 1 base at V and 3 bases at J, with 19 bases in the middle. Germline V lookup: CDR1 SGHNT, CDR2 YYREEE (reference sequence). The CDR3 extends over 17 amino acids. The CDR3 reads CASSLMWDIPRDYGYTF. CDR3 nucleotides: TGTGCCAGCAGCTTGATGTGGGATATCCCGAGGGACTATGGCTACACCTTC. The variable domain in full, completed from reference TRBV5-4 and TRBJ1-2, reads ETGVTQSPTHLIKTRGQQVTLRCSSQSGHNTVSWYQQALGQGPQFIFQYYREEENGRGNFPPRFSGLQFPNYSSELNVNALELDDSALYLCASSLMWDIPRDYGYTFGSGTRLTVV.

The chain is built from TRBV6-4 and TRBJ1-4; tentative D call: TRBD1 (6 bases). From germline, CDR1 is MRHNA and CDR2 SNTAGT. Trimming took off 5 bases at V and 10 bases at J, with 17 bases between the two ends. The CDR3 has 14 amino acids. DNA of the CDR3: TGTGCCAGCAGTCCTGGACAGCGGATTGTAAAACTGTTTTTT. This encodes CASSPGQRIVKLFF.

V gene TRBV20-1 combines with J gene TRBJ2-1; 10 bases agree with TRBD2. This CDR3 comprises 15 residues. Germline-derived CDR1 and CDR2 are DFQATT and SNEGSKA (reference sequence). V gave up 3 bases and J gave up 8 bases; unmatched junction bases: 10. The CDR3, as DNA: TGCAGTGCTAGTTCCGCACTAGCGGGGATTTATGAGCAGTTCTTC. Protein sequence: CSASSALAGIYEQFF.

This clone is a singleton in its sample. Other DNA sequences in this sample translate to the same CDR3. V is TRBV6-5 and J is TRBJ2-7; TRBD2 matches 12 bases. The CDR3 consists of 14 residues. Germline CDR1 reads MNHEY; CDR2 reads SVGAGI. The trim removed 5 bases at V and 4 bases at J, leaving 3 bases unmatched. The CDR3 region has the DNA TGTGCCAGCAGTCTAGCGGGAGGGCGGTACGAGCAGTACTTC. Its protein product is CASSLAGGRYEQYF.

The V call is TRBV30, the J call TRBJ1-1; 10 bases line up with TRBD1. The CDR3 covers 13 residues. The germline gives CDR1 GTSNPN, CDR2 SVGIG (reference sequence). The V gene end was trimmed by 5 bases and the J gene end by 6 bases; junction bases not matched to a gene: 6. The CDR3 DNA reads TGTGCCTGGGACAGGGGGCGCGCGGCTGAAGCTTTCTTT. Translating it yields CAWDRGRAAEAFF.

The chain carries TRBV5-4 and TRBJ1-1, with D unclear. Trimming stripped 2 bases from V and 6 bases from J, with 17 bases between. CDR1 and CDR2 from the germline V gene are SGHNT and YYREEE (reference sequence). The CDR3 covers 15 residues. The CDR3 sequence is CASSFRSRGVAEAFF. The DNA for the CDR3 is TGTGCCAGCAGCTTTCGTAGTCGGGGAGTAGCTGAAGCTTTCTTT.

The chain employs TRBV11-3 and TRBJ2-2; D may be TRBD2 (7 bases). The CDR3 totals 14 residues. CDR1 and CDR2 (germline): SGHNT, YENEEA. V was shortened by 3 bases and J by 6 bases, with 11 bases between the two germline ends. This CDR3 reads CASSLGGGPGELFF. CDR3 nucleotide sequence: TGTGCCAGCAGCTTGGGAGGGGGGCCCGGGGAGCTGTTTTTT.

This clone appeared once. The CDR3 DNA is TGTGCCAGCAGGCTCCGGGGGATCTATAATTCACCCCTCCACTTT. Its protein is CASRLRGIYNSPLHF. The chain carries TRBV27 and TRBJ1-6; the D gene is possibly TRBD1 (5 bases). This CDR3 comprises 15 residues. V lost 6 bases and J lost 3, with 12 bases in between. The germline CDR1 and CDR2 sequences are MNHEY and SMNVEV (reference sequence).

This sequence joins TRBV24-1 and TRBJ2-1, with TRBD2 matching over 7 bases. V was clipped by 9 bases and J by 11 bases; unmatched bases: 6. The length of the CDR3 is 11 residues. CDR1 and CDR2 from the germline V gene are KGHDR and SFDVKD. Written as DNA, the CDR3 is TGTGCCACCTGGGGAGGGGATAAGCAGTTCTTC. Protein product: CATWGGDKQFF.

The chain employs TRBV11-2 and TRBJ1-3; D call uncertain. From germline, CDR1 is SGHAT and CDR2 FQNNGV. This CDR3 has 13 residues. V lost 1 base and J lost 4, with 5 bases in between. The CDR3 loop reads CASSLGEGNTIYF. In DNA, the CDR3 is TGTGCCAGCAGCTTAGGGGAGGGAAACACCATATATTTT.

The chain carries TRBV7-2 and TRBJ1-1; 8 bases align to TRBD1. The V segment lost 5 bases and the J segment 0 bases; nucleotides outside the gene matches: 5. Germline CDR1 is SGHTA and CDR2 is FQGNSA. This CDR3 comprises 15 residues. CDR3 region: CASSPQGQVNTEAFF. The CDR3 region has the DNA TGTGCCAGCAGCCCTCAGGGACAGGTGAACACTGAAGCTTTCTTT.

V gene TRBV29-1 combines with J gene TRBJ1-2; TRBD1 matches at 7 bases. The length of the CDR3 is 12 residues. Germline V gene lookup returns CDR1 SQVTM and CDR2 ANQGSEA. The V and J ends lost 6 bases and 4 bases, in that order; junction bases with no gene match: 5. CDR3 nucleotides: TGCAGCGTCAGGGGGGAGGCCTATGGCTACACCTTC. The encoded protein is CSVRGEAYGYTF.

The genes are TRBV19 and TRBJ1-2; D perhaps matches TRBD1 (5 bases). V was cut by 7 bases and J by 0 bases, with 12 bases left in between. This CDR3 has 14 amino acids. Germline V gene sequence: CDR1 LNHDA, CDR2 SQIVND (reference sequence). The CDR3 sequence is CASMGGDANYGYTF. The CDR3 DNA reads TGTGCCAGTATGGGGGGGGACGCTAACTATGGCTACACCTTC.

The rearrangement links TRBV6-5 to TRBJ1-5; D possibly corresponds to TRBD1 (6 bases). The CDR3 extends over 13 amino acids. CDR1 and CDR2 from the germline V gene are MNHEY and SVGAGI. V lost 5 bases, J lost 7 bases, and 12 bases lay in between. For the CDR3, the DNA is TGTGCCAGCAGTCCAACGACAGGACAGCCCCAGCATTTT. Encoded protein: CASSPTTGQPQHF.

The table lists this clone with a few counts. The chain couples TRBV15 to TRBJ2-7; D remains ambiguous. Germline values: CDR1 LNHNV, CDR2 YYDKDF (reference sequence). With 0 bases removed from V and 3 bases from J, the gap between germline ends came to 3 bases. The CDR3 runs 12 residues. In DNA form, the CDR3 reads TGTGCCACCAGCAGAGATCACTACGAGCAGTACTTC. It codes for CATSRDHYEQYF.

In DNA, the CDR3 is TGTGCCAGCGCTACGCAGGGGAACACCTATAATTCACCCCTCCACTTT. Its protein is CASATQGNTYNSPLHF. The genes are TRBV18 and TRBJ1-6, with D perhaps TRBD1 (6 bases). Trimming took 8 bases from V and 2 from J, leaving 16 bases between them. Per the germline V gene, CDR1 is KGHSH and CDR2 is LQKENI. The CDR3 length is 16 residues.

In this sample, this clone turned up once. This rearrangement joins TRBV5-1 to TRBJ1-6, with D possibly TRBD1 on 6 matching bases. The CDR3 extends over 13 amino acids. The V end was cut by 4 bases, the J end by 7 bases, with 9 bases between. Germline loops: CDR1 SGHRS, CDR2 YFSETQ. The CDR3 sequence is CASSPGQNSPLHF. The DNA of the CDR3 is TGCGCCAGCAGCCCCGGACAGAATTCACCCCTCCACTTT.

V gene TRBV5-4 combines with J gene TRBJ1-6, with 8 bases identical to TRBD1. J was trimmed by 11 bases and V by 1 base; bases with no gene match: 5. In germline, CDR1 is SGHNT, CDR2 YYREEE (reference sequence). The CDR3 totals 14 residues. Here the CDR3 DNA reads TGTGCCAGCAGCTTGCCCGACAGGGGTGCACCCCTCCACTTT. This codes for CASSLPDRGAPLHF.

The chain is built from TRBV5-8 and TRBJ1-2; TRBD1 might be the D (5 bases). With 0 bases removed from V and 7 bases from J, the gap between germline ends came to 7 bases. Per germline, CDR1 SGHTS and CDR2 YDEGEE. This CDR3 has 12 amino acids. The CDR3 loop is CASSLDRLGYTF. DNA of the CDR3: TGTGCCAGCAGCTTGGACAGGCTTGGCTACACCTTC.